A selection of T cell receptor beta chains follows, all from one sample in a study of control samples from healthy donors and cancer patients. Libraries were prepared by immunoSEQ multiplex PCR; TCRdb keeps only in-frame clonotypes and omits some of them. This sample has about 84,000 clones, with roughly 84% found just once. What was sequenced was PBMCs. These receptor sequences come from a man in his fifties or sixties with head and neck cancer. CDR3s include the opening cysteine and the closing phenylalanine or tryptophan. The D gene is left open where the match is weak. Some rows mark clone size as missing; the rest say once, few, many or name a class of expanded clone.

clone_size j_call v_call d_call cdr3_nt cdr3_aa
few TRBJ2-7 TRBV18 NA TGTGCCAGCTCACCACAAGCCTACGAGCAGTACTTC CASSPQAYEQYF
few TRBJ2-3 TRBV6-6 NA TGTGCCAGCAGTGTGACCCTAAGCACAGATACGCAGTATTTT CASSVTLSTDTQYF
NA TRBJ2-3 TRBV24-1 TRBD2 TGTGCCACCAGTGACCCCTCGGCGGGAGTAGATACGCAGTATTTT CATSDPSAGVDTQYF
NA TRBJ2-6 TRBV5-1 NA TGCGCCAGCAGCTTTGTCTCGGGGACTGGGGCCAACGTCCTGACTTTC CASSFVSGTGANVLTF
NA TRBJ1-2 TRBV6-6 NA TGTGCCAGCACCGACAGGTATAACTATGGCTACACCTTC CASTDRYNYGYTF
NA TRBJ1-6 TRBV5-1 NA TGCGCCAGCAGGCGTCCCGGGGGGGGATCACCCCTCCACTTT CASRRPGGGSPLHF
NA TRBJ2-1 TRBV4-2 NA TGTGCCAGCAGCCAAGGGGTAGGCCGCTCCTACAATGAGCAGTTCTTC CASSQGVGRSYNEQFF
few TRBJ2-7 TRBV5-1 TRBD2 TGCGCCAGCAGCTTTAGTAGCGGGTGGGGGTACGAGCAGTACTTC CASSFSSGWGYEQYF
NA TRBJ2-7 TRBV5-6 NA TGTGCCAGCAGCTTTACCGGGTACAATTCCTACGAGCAGTACTTC CASSFTGYNSYEQYF
few TRBJ2-5 TRBV5-4 TRBD2 TGTGCCAGCAGTCTGGGATTAGCGGGAAGCCTCGAGACCCAGTACTTC CASSLGLAGSLETQYF
NA TRBJ2-5 TRBV5-6 NA TGTGCCAGCAGCTGGGGGGAGACCCAGTACTTC CASSWGETQYF
once TRBJ1-2 TRBV4-1 NA TGCGCCAGCAGCCAGGATAACTATGGCTACACCTTC CASSQDNYGYTF
few TRBJ1-5 TRBV6-6 NA TGTGCCAGCCGTCCGAGGGATCAGCCCCAGCATTTT CASRPRDQPQHF
NA TRBJ2-3 TRBV6-5 NA TGTGCCAGCACCGGCAGTAGTTTAGATACGCAGTATTTT CASTGSSLDTQYF
NA TRBJ2-1 TRBV5-1 NA TGCGCCAGCAGCTTGGCCAGGGATGAGCAGTTCTTC CASSLARDEQFF
NA TRBJ2-1 TRBV19 NA TGTGCCAGTAGGAGGACTACCTACAATGAGCAGTTCTTC CASRRTTYNEQFF
NA TRBJ2-7 TRBV6-5 NA TGTGCCAGCAAGGGGAGAGGGGTCTACGAGCAGTACTTC CASKGRGVYEQYF
NA TRBJ1-1 TRBV2 TRBD1 TGTGCCAGCAGTGAAGACTTACAGGGGGGCACTGAAGCTTTCTTT CASSEDLQGGTEAFF
NA TRBJ1-2 TRBV27 NA TGTGCCAGCCGCTTCCTGGGCACGAATGCGGGCTACACCTTC CASRFLGTNAGYTF
NA TRBJ2-1 TRBV9 NA TGTGCCAGCAGCGTAGATTTAGCCACCTACAATGAGCAGTTCTTC CASSVDLATYNEQFF
NA TRBJ2-2 TRBV5-1 TRBD2 TGCGCCAGCAGCTCTTTAGCGGGACTGAACACCGGGGAGCTGTTTTTT CASSSLAGLNTGELFF
NA TRBJ2-3 TRBV3-1/TRBV3-2 NA TGTGCCAGCAGCCAAGATTGGCCAGCAGCGGATACGCAGTATTTT CASSQDWPAADTQYF
NA TRBJ2-1 TRBV18 NA TGTGCCAGCTCACCACCCTCAGTAACCAATGAGCAGTTCTTC CASSPPSVTNEQFF
NA TRBJ2-3 TRBV7-9 TRBD1 TGTGCCAGCAGCTCGGGGACAGGGACAGATACGCAGTATTTT CASSSGTGTDTQYF
NA TRBJ2-5 TRBV29-1 TRBD1 TGCAGCGCAGTAAAAACAGGGGAGGAGACCCAGTACTTC CSAVKTGEETQYF
NA TRBJ2-1 TRBV5-1 TRBD2 TGCGCCAGCAGCTTGGGGCTAGCGGGAACCTACAATGAGCAGTTCTTC CASSLGLAGTYNEQFF
NA TRBJ1-5 TRBV5-1 TRBD1 TGCGCCAGCCGCCAGGGGGCGAATCAGCCCCAGCATTTT CASRQGANQPQHF
NA TRBJ1-2 TRBV5-4 NA TGTGCCAGCAGCTTGTCCGGGGGCGGCGGCTACACCTTC CASSLSGGGGYTF
NA TRBJ2-1 TRBV4-1 NA TGCGCCAGCAGCCAAGATCAGGGTTTCAATGAGCAGTTCTTC CASSQDQGFNEQFF
NA TRBJ1-4 TRBV4-2 TRBD1 TGTGCCAGCAGCCCCGACCCGACAGGGTTCGACTCAAAACTGTTTTTT CASSPDPTGFDSKLFF
NA TRBJ2-3 TRBV28 NA TGTGCCAGCAGCTCCCCGGGAGATACGCAGTATTTT CASSSPGDTQYF
NA TRBJ2-3 TRBV3-1/TRBV3-2 NA TGTGCCAGCAGCCAAGATTTCACAGATACGCAGTATTTT CASSQDFTDTQYF
NA TRBJ2-1 TRBV6-2/TRBV6-3 NA TGTGCCAGCAGTTACTCGATTGCGGGTGGCTACAATGAGCAGTTCTTC CASSYSIAGGYNEQFF
NA TRBJ2-2 TRBV10-1 TRBD1 TGCGCCAGCAGGGACAGGGGGCCGAGCACCGGGGAGCTGTTTTTT CASRDRGPSTGELFF
NA TRBJ1-5 TRBV7-8 NA TGTGCCAGCAGCTCCCCGTCGCAAAACAATCAGCCCCAGCATTTT CASSSPSQNNQPQHF
NA TRBJ2-7 TRBV5-1 NA TGCGCCAGCAGCTTGGGTGACAGCTTCTACGAGCAGTACTTC CASSLGDSFYEQYF
NA TRBJ2-1 TRBV11-2 NA TGTGCCAGCAGCTTTATCTCGGACAATGAGCAGTTCTTC CASSFISDNEQFF
NA TRBJ1-4 TRBV12-3/TRBV12-4 NA TGTGCCAGCAGTGTCCAAGGGCGAAAACTGTTTTTT CASSVQGRKLFF
NA TRBJ2-1 TRBV7-8 TRBD2 TGTGCCAGCAGCTTAGGTTCGGGACTAGCCCATGAGCAGTTCTTC CASSLGSGLAHEQFF
once TRBJ2-3 TRBV7-9 TRBD1 TGTGCCAGCAGCCCTAGGGTCGGGACAGGGCGGTCAGATACGCAGTATTTT CASSPRVGTGRSDTQYF
NA TRBJ1-1 TRBV19 NA TGTGCCAGTAGTATATCGAACACTGAAGCTTTCTTT CASSISNTEAFF
NA TRBJ2-1 TRBV5-1 NA TGCGCCAGCAGCTTGAGGAGCGGAGCTGAGCTAGAGCAGTTCTTC CASSLRSGAELEQFF